One sample yielded the 24 T cell receptor beta chains listed below, sequenced in a study. TCRdb used MiXCR to reprocess the 5' RACE reads, holding one entry per CDR3 protein. The profile covers approximately 60,000 distinct CDR3 sequences, with about 22% appearing a single time and about 2.7% taken by the ten largest. The sequencing input was memory CD4+ T cells sorted from a lymph node. The subset denotes: memory CD4+ T cells, CD4+CD45RO+CD25-. These receptors all stem from a female donor with breast cancer.

This clonotype has at least ten counts. The CDR3 is CASSLRGITNEQFF. CDR3 coding DNA: TGTGCCAGCAGCCTGAGAGGCATAACTAATGAGCAGTTCTTC. The genes are TRBV4-2 and TRBJ2-1; D uncertain. V dropped 4 bases and J dropped 7 bases, with 14 bases sitting between them. Germline CDR1 LGHNA, CDR2 YNFKEQ. This CDR3 spans 14 amino acids.

This chain uses TRBV4-2 with TRBJ1-6, with unresolved D. CDR1 and CDR2 (germline): LGHNA, YNFKEQ. Between the trimmed V and J ends, which lost 4 bases and 5 bases, there was a span of 12 bases. The CDR3 has 15 amino acids. The CDR3, as DNA: TGTGCCAGCAGCCCCCTTACCCGGGATAATTCACCCCTCCACTTT. This codes for CASSPLTRDNSPLHF.

The chain couples TRBV5-7 to TRBJ1-1, with D hard to call. TRBV5-7 is an open reading frame whose function is uncertain. This CDR3 is built from 13 residues. Trimming took off 0 bases at V and 3 bases at J, with 6 bases between the two ends. Written as DNA, the CDR3 is TGTGCCAGCAGCTTGGGCTCTGACACTGAAGCTTTCTTT. This gives the protein CASSLGSDTEAFF.

The chain couples TRBV5-1 to TRBJ1-2, with D perhaps matching TRBD1 (6 bases). Germline V gene lookup returns CDR1 SGHRS and CDR2 YFSETQ. The CDR3 has 13 residues. Trimming stripped 0 bases from V and 8 bases from J, with 11 bases between. The CDR3 region is CASSLGRGGGYTF. DNA for the CDR3: TGCGCCAGCAGCTTGGGACGCGGGGGCGGCTACACCTTC.

A note on this clonotype: Lacking the conserved final phenylalanine or tryptophan, this CDR3 likely reflects a read error. This chain connects TRBV5-6 to TRBJ2-6, with TRBD1 matching over 8 bases. The V gene end was trimmed by 7 bases and the J gene end by 0 bases; junction bases not matched to a gene: 9. There are 17 residues in the CDR3. Germline loops: CDR1 SGHDT, CDR2 YYEEEE. The CDR3 DNA follows: TGTGCCAGCCGCAGGACAGGGTGGGGCTCTGGGGCCAACGTCCTGACTTAC. Its protein product is CASRRTGWGSGANVLTY.

In its sample, this clonotype was seen many times. The chain combines TRBV6-2 or TRBV6-3 with TRBJ2-1; no reliable D call. The CDR3 is made up of 12 amino acids. Germline V gene data show CDR1 as MNHEY and CDR2 as SVGEGT. V lost 2 bases, J lost 7 bases, and 6 bases lay in between. This CDR3 is CASSYDVNEQFF. The CDR3 region has the DNA TGTGCCAGCAGTTACGACGTGAATGAGCAGTTCTTC.

This clonotype was counted at least ten times. This chain links TRBV7-6 with TRBJ1-3; D gene ambiguous. Trimming took 5 bases from V and 4 from J, leaving 9 bases between them. Looked up from germline, CDR1 is SGHVS and CDR2 is FNYEAQ. The CDR3 spans 13 residues. CDR3 nucleotides: TGTGCCAGCAGCAGATCTAGGGGAAACACCATATATTTT. Translated, it gives CASSRSRGNTIYF.

This clonotype was detected only a few times. The gene calls are TRBV20-1 and TRBJ2-3; perhaps TRBD1 as D (5 bases). CDR1 and CDR2 from the germline V gene are DFQATT and SNEGSKA (reference sequence). The CDR3 sequence is 15 residues long. The ends were cut back, 0 bases at V and 2 bases at J, with 12 bases in the middle. The CDR3 is CSARDKQGYTDTQYF. The CDR3 coding sequence is TGCAGTGCTAGAGATAAGCAGGGCTACACAGATACGCAGTATTTT.

Concerning this clonotype itself: Just one base apart from a much larger clone, this may be a read error. V usage is TRBV5-6 and J usage is TRBJ2-3; 7 positions match TRBD1. The CDR3 covers 13 residues. Germline V lookup: CDR1 SGHDT, CDR2 YYEEEE. V was pared by 4 bases and J by 4 bases, with 3 bases of the junction left unmatched. CDR3 nucleotides: TGTGCCAGCAGCCTTGGGACAGCAGATACGCAGTATTTT. Its translation: CASSLGTADTQYF. Full variable domain (remainder filled in from reference TRBV5-6 and TRBJ2-3): DAGVTQSPTHLIKTRGQQVTLRCSPKSGHDTVSWYQQALGQGPQFIFQYYEEEERQRGNFPDRFSGHQFPNYSSELNVNALLLGDSALYLCASSLGTADTQYFGPGTRLTVL.

At least ten counts were recorded for this clonotype. This rearrangement joins TRBV6-1 to TRBJ1-1; D gene unclear. The ends were cut back, 6 bases at V and 4 bases at J, with 9 bases in the middle. CDR1 and CDR2 (germline): MNHNS, SASEGT. The CDR3 runs to 12 residues. CDR3 loop: CASRVWGTEAFF. The DNA of the CDR3 is TGTGCCAGCAGGGTTTGGGGCACTGAAGCTTTCTTT.

This clonotype appeared many times. The chain has TRBV5-1 and TRBJ2-7; unclear D gene. Trimming took off 5 bases at V and 0 bases at J, with 9 bases between the two ends. CDR3 length: 13 amino acids. In germline, CDR1 is SGHRS, CDR2 YFSETQ. This chain's CDR3 is CASRPRPSYEQYF. CDR3 DNA: TGCGCCAGCAGGCCCAGACCCTCCTACGAGCAGTACTTC.

The gene calls are TRBV5-1 and TRBJ1-1; D perhaps matches TRBD1 (6 bases). This CDR3 contains 13 residues. V was clipped by 7 bases and J by 1 base, with 11 bases between them. CDR1 and CDR2 (germline): SGHRS, YFSETQ. The CDR3 sequence: CASGVGQNTEAFF. The CDR3 DNA is TGCGCCAGCGGCGTGGGACAGAACACTGAAGCTTTCTTT. The entire variable domain, with the rest obtained from reference TRBV5-1 and TRBJ1-1, is as follows: KAGVTQTPRYLIKTRGQQVTLSCSPISGHRSVSWYQQTPGQGLQFLFEYFSETQRNKGNFPGRFSGRQFSNSRSEMNVSTLELGDSALYLCASGVGQNTEAFFGQGTRLTVV.

This clonotype was seen only a few times. J is TRBJ2-3 and V is TRBV6-2 or TRBV6-3; 8 bases are a match to TRBD2. V gave up 4 bases and J gave up 6 bases; unmatched junction bases: 6. The germline V gene has CDR1 MNHEY and CDR2 SVGEGT. This CDR3 spans 14 amino acids. Written as DNA, the CDR3 is TGTGCCAGCAGTTCCGCGGGGGGCCGGGATACGCAGTATTTT. This codes for CASSSAGGRDTQYF.

The V gene is TRBV5-1, the J gene TRBJ2-6; D is ambiguous. The CDR3 has 15 amino acids. Trimming shortened V by 3 bases and J by 1 base, and 8 bases separated the two germline ends. Germline values: CDR1 SGHRS, CDR2 YFSETQ. The chain's CDR3 is CASSSEPSGANVLTF. The CDR3 DNA is TGCGCCAGCAGCTCCGAGCCTTCTGGGGCCAACGTCCTGACTTTC.

This clonotype was seen a few times. The CDR3 nucleotides read TGTGCCAGCAGCTTAGCGAATGTGAGACAGGCTGCCTATGGCTACACCTTC. Its translation: CASSLANVRQAAYGYTF. The V and J genes are TRBV7-2 and TRBJ1-2; D is possibly TRBD1 (6 bases). The CDR3 runs 17 residues. V was shortened by 0 bases and J by 4 bases, with 18 bases between the two germline ends. Germline V lookup: CDR1 SGHTA, CDR2 FQGNSA.

Only a few counts were recorded for this clonotype. The chain has TRBV7-9 and TRBJ1-1; no clear D. The CDR3 length is 14 residues. Germline values: CDR1 SEHNR, CDR2 FQNEAQ (reference sequence). The V end was cut by 1 base, the J end by 1 base, with 7 bases between. The CDR3 region is CASSLEHKNTEAFF. The CDR3, as DNA: TGTGCCAGCAGCTTAGAACACAAGAACACTGAAGCTTTCTTT.

The chain joins TRBV4-3 to TRBJ1-5, with D tentatively TRBD1 (5 bases). Germline V CDR1 and CDR2: LGHNA, YSLEER. The germline V and J ends were trimmed by 3 bases and 9 bases, with 12 bases remaining between them. This CDR3 spans 13 amino acids. CDR3 protein: CASSQFGGGPQHF. CDR3 bases: TGCGCCAGCAGCCAGTTTGGGGGAGGGCCCCAGCATTTT.

The chain joins TRBV28 to TRBJ1-3; D gene unclear. The germline CDR1 and CDR2 sequences are MDHEN and SYDVKM. Trimming took off 6 bases at V and 7 bases at J, with 10 bases between the two ends. CDR3 length: 12 amino acids. The CDR3 reads CASSLGWNTIYF. CDR3 DNA: TGTGCCAGCAGCCTAGGGTGGAACACCATATATTTT.

J is TRBJ1-6 and V is TRBV5-1; TRBD1 aligns across 8 bases. Germline V CDR1 and CDR2: SGHRS, YFSETQ. The CDR3 loop spans 14 amino acids. Unmatched junction bases numbered 8, after V lost 4 bases and J lost 11 bases. DNA for the CDR3: TGCGCCAGCAGCGCAGGACAGGGAAGGACACCCCTCCACTTT. This gives the protein CASSAGQGRTPLHF.

This clonotype turned up a few times. The V call is TRBV7-9, the J call TRBJ2-3; no clear D. V was trimmed by 5 bases and J by 4 bases, leaving 10 bases between them. The V gene's germline CDR1 is SEHNR and CDR2 FQNEAQ (reference sequence). The CDR3 consists of 13 residues. The DNA for the CDR3 is TGTGCCAGCAGCCCGAAAATAGCAGATACGCAGTATTTT. This codes for CASSPKIADTQYF.

In the case of this clonotype: Given a much more abundant clone one base away, this may be a read error. The chain combines TRBV7-9 with TRBJ2-7, with D perhaps matching TRBD1 (6 bases). CDR1 is SEHNR and CDR2 is FQNEAQ in the germline V gene (reference sequence). This CDR3 region has 14 residues. The CDR3, as DNA: TGTGCCGGCAGCTTAGACGGGCAGGGGTACGAGCAGTACTTC. Residues: CAGSLDGQGYEQYF.

This clonotype was seen a few times. J is TRBJ2-1 and V is TRBV7-8, with 9 positions matching TRBD2. V dropped 5 bases and J dropped 9; count of bases not matched to a gene: 14. The CDR3 is 16 amino acids. Looked up from germline, CDR1 is SGHVS and CDR2 is FQNEAQ. CDR3 protein: CASSPQRTSAQGEQFF. The DNA of the CDR3 is TGTGCCAGCAGCCCTCAAAGGACTAGCGCACAGGGTGAGCAGTTCTTC.

This clonotype was observed at least ten times. The V gene is TRBV20-1, the J gene TRBJ1-1; D call uncertain. The CDR3 totals 14 residues. V lost 1 base and J lost 5, with 14 bases in between. Germline V gene lookup returns CDR1 DFQATT and CDR2 SNEGSKA (reference sequence). The CDR3 reads CSARGTHGSTEAFF. Here the CDR3 DNA reads TGCAGTGCTAGAGGTACCCATGGAAGTACTGAAGCTTTCTTT.

Note on this clonotype: The junction differs from germline at one of its ends, possibly a read error. The V and J genes are TRBV28 and TRBJ1-1; D might be TRBD1 (5 bases). This CDR3 is built from 14 residues. Germline V CDR1 and CDR2: MDHEN, SYDVKM. The CDR3 region has the DNA TGTGCCAGCAGTGGGGGAGGCGAGAACACTGAAGCTTTGTTT. This gives the protein CASSGGGENTEALF.